Each of the 30 T cell receptor beta chains below was sequenced from the same sample in a study of long-term antiretroviral therapy in people with HIV. Sequencing used immunoSEQ v3.0 at survey level. Clones were sequenced by immunoSEQ multiplex PCR, and TCRdb holds only the in-frame ones, with some missing. The sample consists of some 30,000 clones, 70% to 90% of them appearing once. The starting material was unsorted PBMCs, obtained 1.1 years after starting antiretroviral therapy. These receptors all stem from a man aged 18-30 years with HIV.

This clone was picked up one time. The rearrangement uses TRBV5-1 and TRBJ2-7; D unclear. The CDR3 length is 15 residues. CDR1 is SGHRS and CDR2 is YFSETQ in the germline V gene. V lost 1 base to trimming and J lost 0 bases, with 11 bases between them. The DNA for the CDR3 is TGCGCCAGCAGCTTGTTACCCCAGGACTCCTACGAGCAGTACTTC. Translated: CASSLLPQDSYEQYF.

The CDR3 loop reads CASSFDGRDADTQYF. Written as DNA, the CDR3 is TGTGCCAGCAGCTTTGACGGGAGGGACGCAGATACGCAGTATTTT. The chain is built from TRBV11-3 and TRBJ2-3; 8 nucleotides match TRBD2. The CDR3 has 15 amino acids. Germline-derived CDR1 and CDR2 are SGHNT and YENEEA. The junction had 6 bases not matched to a gene; V was cut back by 3 bases and J by 4 bases.

A single count supports this clone. The rearrangement links TRBV27 to TRBJ2-7; 7 bases align to TRBD2. V shed 7 bases, J shed 7 bases, and the junction held 10 bases outside the gene matches. Germline lookup yields CDR1 MNHEY and CDR2 SMNVEV (reference sequence). This CDR3 has 13 residues. CDR3 sequence: CASILLAEGEQYF. The DNA of the CDR3 is TGTGCCAGCATACTTCTAGCGGAGGGGGAGCAGTACTTC.

V gene TRBV9 combines with J gene TRBJ2-7; 11 bases match TRBD1. The junction had 5 bases not matched to a gene; V was cut back by 4 bases and J by 2 bases. CDR1 is SGDLS, CDR2 YYNGEE, per germline. This CDR3 has 15 amino acids. The DNA for the CDR3 is TGTGCCAGCAGCCCAACGGGACAGGGGGCCTACGAGCAGTACTTC. It codes for CASSPTGQGAYEQYF.

The V call is TRBV27, the J call TRBJ2-7; the match to TRBD1 covers 7 bases. The germline CDR1 and CDR2 sequences are MNHEY and SMNVEV (reference sequence). After removal of 6 bases from V and 6 bases from J, the junction contained 8 bases not matched to a gene. The CDR3 runs to 13 residues. Written as DNA, the CDR3 is TGTGCCAGCAGCTCATACAGGGGCGGCGAGCAGTACTTC. As protein: CASSSYRGGEQYF.

The V and J genes are TRBV7-9 and TRBJ2-1, with TRBD1 matching 8 bases. Trimming at V came to 6 bases and at J to 2 bases, leaving 9 bases not matched to a gene. Germline V gene data show CDR1 as SEHNR and CDR2 as FQNEAQ (reference sequence). The CDR3 length is 16 residues. The CDR3 here is CASSVTGVGAYNEQFF. CDR3 nucleotide sequence: TGTGCCAGCAGTGTGACAGGGGTAGGAGCCTACAATGAGCAGTTCTTC.

This clone came up a few times. V usage is TRBV19 and J usage is TRBJ2-7, with D hard to call. The CDR3 has 14 residues. Trimming took off 5 bases at V and 4 bases at J, with 15 bases between the two ends. Germline CDR1 reads LNHDA; CDR2 reads SQIVND (reference sequence). Written as DNA, the CDR3 is TGTGCCAGTAGTCTAACGACTGCAGGATACGAGCAGTACTTC. Amino acid sequence: CASSLTTAGYEQYF.

This clone was recorded once. V is TRBV5-5 and J is TRBJ2-2; 10 nucleotides match TRBD2. V lost 2 bases and J lost 0; bases outside the gene matches: 1. This CDR3 is 16 amino acids long. The germline CDR1 and CDR2 sequences are SGHKS and YYEKEE (reference sequence). The CDR3 DNA sequence: TGTGCCAGCAGCTTACTAGCGGGACCGAACACCGGGGAGCTGTTTTTT. Amino acid sequence: CASSLLAGPNTGELFF.

This clone was counted only a few times. This sequence joins TRBV5-6 and TRBJ2-7; D gene ambiguous. Germline V CDR1 and CDR2: SGHDT, YYEEEE. This CDR3 comprises 11 residues. Trimming stripped 3 bases from V and 1 base from J, with 2 bases between. Written as DNA, the CDR3 is TGTGCCAGCAGCTCATCCTACGAGCAGTACTTC. Protein product: CASSSSYEQYF.

V gene TRBV5-1 combines with J gene TRBJ2-1; the match to TRBD2 covers 7 bases. V dropped 3 bases and J dropped 7; count of bases not matched to a gene: 10. This CDR3 contains 15 residues. Germline V gene data show CDR1 as SGHRS and CDR2 as YFSETQ. CDR3 coding DNA: TGCGCCAGCAGCTCGTATTGGCGGGGGAGGAATGAGCAGTTCTTC. Translated: CASSSYWRGRNEQFF. The full variable domain, rest sourced from reference TRBV5-1 and TRBJ2-1, is KAGVTQTPRYLIKTRGQQVTLSCSPISGHRSVSWYQQTPGQGLQFLFEYFSETQRNKGNFPGRFSGRQFSNSRSEMNVSTLELGDSALYLCASSSYWRGRNEQFFGPGTRLTVL.

The chain uses TRBV30 and TRBJ1-1, with TRBD1 as a possible D gene (5 bases). The germline gives CDR1 GTSNPN, CDR2 SVGIG (reference sequence). V shed 3 bases and J shed 10 bases, with 12 bases lying between them. This CDR3 is built from 11 residues. The CDR3 loop reads CAWSPTVGAFF. For the CDR3, the DNA is TGTGCCTGGAGCCCGACAGTCGGAGCTTTCTTT.

The genes are TRBV28 and TRBJ1-5; no clear D gene. In germline, CDR1 is MDHEN, CDR2 SYDVKM. This CDR3 region has 17 residues. V gave up 6 bases and J gave up 7 bases, with 25 bases separating them. The CDR3: CASSLDMSRIPNQPQHF. As DNA, the CDR3 is TGTGCCAGCAGCCTAGACATGTCCCGCATCCCAAACCAGCCCCAGCATTTT.

The chain has TRBV9 and TRBJ2-1; 13 bases match TRBD2. The V segment lost 3 bases and the J segment 7 bases; nucleotides outside the gene matches: 10. Germline CDR1 is SGDLS and CDR2 is YYNGEE. The CDR3 has 17 residues. In DNA form, the CDR3 reads TGTGCCAGCAGCGAGCGATTAAGGACTAGCGGGAGTAATGAGCAGTTCTTC. Its translation: CASSERLRTSGSNEQFF. The full variable domain, its missing parts supplied by reference TRBV9 and TRBJ2-1, is DSGVTQTPKHLITATGQRVTLRCSPRSGDLSVYWYQQSLDQGLQFLIQYYNGEERAKGNILERFSAQQFPDLHSELNLSSLELGDSALYFCASSERLRTSGSNEQFFGPGTRLTVL.

The chain carries TRBV13 and TRBJ2-5; TRBD2 is a possible D gene (5 bases). CDR1 PRHDT and CDR2 FYEKMQ come from the germline V gene (reference sequence). V gave up 2 bases and J gave up 4 bases, with 20 bases separating them. The CDR3 has 17 amino acids. The CDR3 coding sequence is TGTGCCAGCAGCTTATCCCGGGGTTCCGTGGGGTCAGAGACCCAGTACTTC. It codes for CASSLSRGSVGSETQYF.

The chain combines TRBV6-1 with TRBJ1-2, with 9 nucleotides matching TRBD1. The CDR3 contains 13 residues. V was clipped by 6 bases and J by 4 bases; unmatched bases: 3. Germline V gene data show CDR1 as MNHNS and CDR2 as SASEGT. CDR3 in DNA: TGTGCCAGCAGAGCGACAGGGGGCTATGGCTACACCTTC. It encodes CASRATGGYGYTF.

The chain combines TRBV19 with TRBJ2-1, with a tentative D call TRBD1 (5 bases). The ends were cut back, 6 bases at V and 3 bases at J, with 15 bases in the middle. Germline CDR1 and CDR2: LNHDA and SQIVND (reference sequence). CDR3 size: 15 residues. For the CDR3, the DNA is TGTGCCAGTAGCGATATACCACAGGACTACAATGAGCAGTTCTTC. It encodes CASSDIPQDYNEQFF.

V is TRBV7-9 and J is TRBJ1-1; D remains ambiguous. This CDR3 has 13 amino acids. In germline, CDR1 is SEHNR, CDR2 FQNEAQ (reference sequence). V dropped 5 bases and J dropped 0 bases, with 7 bases sitting between them. CDR3 sequence: CASSRVVNTEAFF. CDR3 nucleotides: TGTGCCAGCAGCCGGGTGGTGAACACTGAAGCTTTCTTT. The full variable domain, completed using reference TRBV7-9 and TRBJ1-1, is DTGVSQNPRHKITKRGQNVTFRCDPISEHNRLYWYRQTLGQGPEFLTYFQNEAQLEKSRLLSDRFSAERPKGSFSTLEIQRTEQGDSAMYLCASSRVVNTEAFFGQGTRLTVV.

This clone turned up a few times. The chain carries TRBV6-5 and TRBJ2-7; maybe TRBD1 (6 bases). Germline V CDR1 and CDR2: MNHEY, SVGAGI. The V end was cut by 0 bases, the J end by 5 bases, with 17 bases between. The CDR3 runs 16 residues. The CDR3 DNA follows: TGTGCCAGCAGTTACTCGAGTCAGGGATACAGGGACGAGCAGTACTTC. This translates into CASSYSSQGYRDEQYF.

The V gene is TRBV19, the J gene TRBJ2-1; D might be TRBD1 (6 bases). The CDR3 is 16 residues long. Trimming left V 5 bases short and J 4 bases short, with 18 bases between. Germline assignment: CDR1 LNHDA and CDR2 SQIVND (reference sequence). In DNA, the CDR3 is TGTGCCAGTAGTCCTCCTAGTTGGGGGCAATACAATGAGCAGTTCTTC. As protein: CASSPPSWGQYNEQFF.

The J gene is TRBJ2-7, the V gene TRBV27; 10 nucleotides agree with TRBD1. From germline, CDR1 is MNHEY and CDR2 SMNVEV (reference sequence). CDR3 length: 14 amino acids. Trimming took 4 bases from V and 4 from J; bases not matched to a gene: 4. The CDR3 DNA reads TGTGCCAGCAGTTCGAGGGACAGGGGATACGAGCAGTACTTC. As protein: CASSSRDRGYEQYF.

The CDR3 region is CASSPGAGADTQYF. CDR3 nucleotides: TGCGCCAGCAGCCCAGGGGCGGGGGCGGATACGCAGTATTTT. This chain connects TRBV4-3 to TRBJ2-3; perhaps TRBD2 as D (7 bases). Per germline, CDR1 LGHNA and CDR2 YSLEER. The CDR3 length is 14 residues. Trimming cost V 4 bases and J 6 bases, with 14 bases left between them.

The genes are TRBV9 and TRBJ1-4; 9 bases are a match to TRBD1. From germline, CDR1 is SGDLS and CDR2 YYNGEE. This CDR3 has 16 amino acids. J gave up 2 bases and V 2 bases, and 4 bases lay outside the gene matches. CDR3 amino acids: CASSVGQGWTNEKLFF. CDR3 DNA: TGTGCCAGCAGCGTGGGACAGGGCTGGACTAATGAAAAACTGTTTTTT.

This clone was counted between two and nine times. The chain recombines TRBV4-1 with TRBJ2-7; no clear D. This CDR3 contains 14 residues. In germline, CDR1 is MGHRA, CDR2 YSYEKL. V gave up 1 base and J gave up 7 bases, with 14 bases separating them. The CDR3, as DNA: TGCGCCAGCAGCCAAGCCCGGACGGACGCAGAGCAGTACTTC. The encoded protein is CASSQARTDAEQYF.

The chain is built from TRBV9 and TRBJ2-1, with 13 bases identical to TRBD2. The CDR3 totals 16 residues. Germline V gene sequence: CDR1 SGDLS, CDR2 YYNGEE. V was clipped by 4 bases and J by 2 bases; unmatched bases: 3. In nucleotides, the CDR3 is TGTGCCAGCAGCCCGGGACTAGCGGGGCCCTACAATGAGCAGTTCTTC. This encodes CASSPGLAGPYNEQFF.

The gene calls are TRBV11-2 and TRBJ1-1, with D perhaps matching TRBD1 (5 bases). V shed 8 bases and J shed 7 bases, with 17 bases lying between them. CDR3 size: 13 residues. Germline CDR1 and CDR2: SGHAT and FQNNGV. The CDR3 here is CASRGGGVSEAFF. For the CDR3, the DNA is TGTGCCAGCCGAGGTGGGGGGGTTAGTGAAGCTTTCTTT.

V and J are TRBV10-3 and TRBJ2-5, with no clear D. The CDR3 has 13 amino acids. V shed 2 bases and J shed 4 bases, with 8 bases lying between them. Germline lookup yields CDR1 ENHRY and CDR2 SYGVKD. CDR3 sequence reads: CAISERHGETQYF. CDR3 sequence (DNA): TGTGCCATCAGTGAGCGACATGGAGAGACCCAGTACTTC.

The rearrangement joins TRBV6-4 to TRBJ1-1; D ambiguous. V was cut by 6 bases and J by 4 bases, with 15 bases left in between. Germline CDR1 reads MRHNA; CDR2 reads SNTAGT. This CDR3 comprises 14 residues. The chain's CDR3 is CASREEDWGTEAFF. The CDR3 region has the DNA TGTGCCAGCAGGGAAGAGGACTGGGGCACTGAAGCTTTCTTT.

The J gene is TRBJ2-2, the V gene TRBV4-3, with TRBD2 matching 10 bases. This CDR3 has 17 residues. Germline CDR1 is LGHNA and CDR2 is YSLEER. J gave up 0 bases and V 1 base, and 2 bases lay outside the gene matches. In DNA form, the CDR3 reads TGCGCCAGCAGCCAAGGGACTAGCGGACCGAACACCGGGGAGCTGTTTTTT. Its protein product is CASSQGTSGPNTGELFF.

The chain recombines TRBV6-5 with TRBJ2-3; TRBD2 agrees at 7 bases. The germline V gene has CDR1 MNHEY and CDR2 SVGAGI. Losses at the gene ends were 5 bases for V and 1 base for J; bases not matched to a gene: 6. The CDR3 runs 15 residues. CDR3 DNA: TGTGCCAGCAGTATAGCGGGCACTCGCACAGATACGCAGTATTTT. It is translated as CASSIAGTRTDTQYF.

CDR3 amino acids: CASSTSLTGPTEAFF. Written as DNA, the CDR3 is TGTGCCAGCAGCACCTCATTGACAGGTCCCACGGAAGCTTTCTTT. The chain is built from TRBV5-4 and TRBJ1-1; D is perhaps TRBD1 (6 bases). Germline values: CDR1 SGHNT, CDR2 YYREEE (reference sequence). V lost 4 bases and J 8 bases, leaving 21 bases between the germline ends. The length of the CDR3 is 15 residues.